Presented here are 9 T cell receptor beta chains from one specimen sequenced in a study of blood T cell repertoires in COVID-19. The repertoire was sequenced with immunoSEQ multiplex PCR; TCRdb's copy has only in-frame clones and lacks some. This sample yields approximately 97,000 clones, of which approximately 86% are seen a single time; about 2% belongs to the top ten. The sequenced sample was peripheral blood. Receptors originate from a man over 45 with COVID-19, enrolled during active disease.

V and J are TRBV5-1 and TRBJ2-7, with TRBD1 identical over 7 bases. CDR3 length equals 13 residues. Germline CDR1 SGHRS, CDR2 YFSETQ. V was clipped by 7 bases and J by 6 bases; unmatched bases: 10. This CDR3 is CASSATGQAEQYF. The CDR3 nucleotides are TGCGCCAGCTCGGCGACAGGGCAGGCCGAGCAGTACTTC.

This chain connects TRBV11-2 to TRBJ2-2; 7 nucleotides agree with TRBD2. With 6 bases clipped from V and 0 bases from J, the junction kept 10 bases outside the gene matches. There are 17 residues in the CDR3. The germline V gene encodes CDR1 SGHAT and CDR2 FQNNGV. CDR3 in DNA: TGTGCCAGCAGACGAAGTAGGGCGGGAGCGAACACCGGGGAGCTGTTTTTT. Amino acids: CASRRSRAGANTGELFF.

The rearrangement uses TRBV11-2 and TRBJ1-2, with 8 bases lining up with TRBD1. The CDR3 has 13 residues. V dropped 6 bases and J dropped 6; count of bases not matched to a gene: 6. Per the germline V gene, CDR1 is SGHAT and CDR2 is FQNNGV. CDR3 coding DNA: TGTGCCAGCAGGTCAGGGGGCGTGGATGGCTACACCTTC. It encodes CASRSGGVDGYTF.

This clone occurred once. The CDR3 region has the DNA TGCAGTGCTAGGGGAGGCACTGAAGCTTTCTTT. It translates to CSARGGTEAFF. This chain joins TRBV20-1 and TRBJ1-1; no reliable D call. V was pared by 3 bases and J by 4 bases, with 6 bases between. From germline, CDR1 is DFQATT and CDR2 SNEGSKA (reference sequence). The CDR3 runs to 11 residues.

The V and J genes are TRBV3-1 (or the pseudogene TRBV3-2) and TRBJ2-1; TRBD2 matches at 8 bases. After removal of 1 base from V and 5 bases from J, the junction contained 10 bases not matched to a gene. Germline values: CDR1 LGHDT, CDR2 YNNKEL (reference sequence). The CDR3 is 17 amino acids. Written as DNA, the CDR3 is TGTGCCAGCAGCCAAGTTGATCCATGGCGGGGGGACAATGAGCAGTTCTTC. Translating it yields CASSQVDPWRGDNEQFF.

The genes are TRBV9 and TRBJ1-5; 9 bases match TRBD1. The trim removed 2 bases at V and 4 bases at J, leaving 4 bases unmatched. Germline V gene sequence: CDR1 SGDLS, CDR2 YYNGEE. This CDR3 region has 15 residues. In DNA form, the CDR3 reads TGTGCCAGCAGCGTGGGACAGGGAGTTAATCAGCCCCAGCATTTT. Amino acids: CASSVGQGVNQPQHF.

The gene calls are TRBV5-8 and TRBJ2-7, with D possibly matching TRBD2 (7 bases). V lost 4 bases, J lost 5 bases, and 19 bases lay in between. Germline values: CDR1 SGHTS, CDR2 YDEGEE. The CDR3 runs to 15 residues. As DNA, the CDR3 is TGTGCCAGCAGCCCAAAAGGGGGGGGGACACACGAGCAGTACTTC. Residues: CASSPKGGGTHEQYF.

V gene TRBV6-5 combines with J gene TRBJ1-1; 10 bases are a match to TRBD1. Germline-derived CDR1 and CDR2 are MNHEY and SVGAGI. J lost 6 bases, V lost 3 bases, and 7 bases had no gene match. CDR3 length equals 15 residues. The CDR3 loop is CASSYRTGGKPEAFF. The CDR3 DNA follows: TGTGCCAGCAGTTATCGGACAGGGGGAAAGCCTGAAGCTTTCTTT.

The V call is TRBV30, the J call TRBJ1-2, with D unresolved. With 4 bases removed from V and 4 bases from J, the gap between germline ends came to 10 bases. The CDR3 extends over 12 amino acids. Germline-derived CDR1 and CDR2 are GTSNPN and SVGIG (reference sequence). The CDR3, as DNA: TGTGCCTGGACCGGGGTTGGCTATGGCTACACCTTC. It yields the protein CAWTGVGYGYTF. The full variable domain, its missing parts supplied by reference TRBV30 and TRBJ1-2, is SQTIHQWPATLVQPVGSPLSLECTVEGTSNPNLYWYRQAAGRGLQLLFYSVGIGQISSEVPQNLSASRPQDRQFILSSKKLLLSDSGFYLCAWTGVGYGYTFGSGTRLTVV.